This T cell receptor beta chain originates from a study of Ad26.COV2.S vaccination and SARS-CoV-2 variants. The table came from immunoSEQ multiplex PCR; TCRdb's copy has only in-frame clones and leaves some out. The table lists approximately 300,000 clones, around four fifths of them singletons. Indicated treatment: over 15 received Ad26.COV2.S at low or high dose, single or two shots; 5 received placebo; per-sample allocation not given. Samples came from day 63 after the first vaccine or placebo injection. Based in Boston, the donor was an adult of 18-55 years. An Ad26 vector expressing Wuhan-strain SARS-CoV-2 spike served as the vaccine. The sequence was obtained from a person between 18 and 60 years old who received the Ad26.COV2.S COVID-19 vaccine or a placebo. Source: peripheral blood, taken in a trial of Ad26.COV2.S vaccine versus placebo.

The CDR3 DNA reads as TGTGCCAGTAGTATAGATCTCGGCAGGGAAAATGAGCAGTTCTTC. It yields the protein CASSIDLGRENEQFF. J is TRBJ2-1 and V is TRBV19, with D possibly TRBD1 on 5 matching bases. The CDR3 consists of 15 residues. Germline V CDR1 and CDR2: LNHDA, SQIVND (reference sequence). Deletions cut 0 bases from V and 7 bases from J, with 13 bases between.